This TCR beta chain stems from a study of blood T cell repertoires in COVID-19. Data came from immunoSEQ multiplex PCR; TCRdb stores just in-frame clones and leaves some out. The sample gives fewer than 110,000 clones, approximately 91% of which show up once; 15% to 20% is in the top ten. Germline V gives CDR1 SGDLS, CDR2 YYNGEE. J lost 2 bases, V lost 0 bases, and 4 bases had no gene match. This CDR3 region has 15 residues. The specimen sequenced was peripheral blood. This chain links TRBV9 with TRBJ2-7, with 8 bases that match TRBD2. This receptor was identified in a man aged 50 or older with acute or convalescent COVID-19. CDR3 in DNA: TGTGCCAGCAGCGTAGGCGGGGGGCCGACCTACGAGCAGTACTTC. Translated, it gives CASSVGGGPTYEQYF.